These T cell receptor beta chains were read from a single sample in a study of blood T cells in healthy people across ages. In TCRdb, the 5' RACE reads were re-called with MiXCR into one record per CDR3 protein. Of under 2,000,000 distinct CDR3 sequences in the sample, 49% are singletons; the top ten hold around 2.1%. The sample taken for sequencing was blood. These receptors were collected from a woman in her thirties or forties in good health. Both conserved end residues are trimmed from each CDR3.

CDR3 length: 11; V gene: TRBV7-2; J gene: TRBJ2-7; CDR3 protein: AGSNGPEFEQY
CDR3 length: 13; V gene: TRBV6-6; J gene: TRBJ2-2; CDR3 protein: ASSSSDRDTGELF
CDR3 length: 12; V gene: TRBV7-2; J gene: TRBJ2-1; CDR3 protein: ASSPGPPGNEQF
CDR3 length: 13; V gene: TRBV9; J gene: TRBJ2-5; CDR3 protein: ASSGTANSQETQY
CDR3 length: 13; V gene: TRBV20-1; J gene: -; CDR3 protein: SAKSYSGVMGTQY
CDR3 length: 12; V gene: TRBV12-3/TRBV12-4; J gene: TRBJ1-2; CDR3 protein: ASSPGQGLEGYT
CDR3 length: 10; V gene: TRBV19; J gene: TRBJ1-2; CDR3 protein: ASSMGGYGYT
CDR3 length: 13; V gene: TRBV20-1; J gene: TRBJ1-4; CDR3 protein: SASKPGGRDEKLF
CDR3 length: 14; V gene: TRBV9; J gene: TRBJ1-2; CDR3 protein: ASSARLGGAGYDYT
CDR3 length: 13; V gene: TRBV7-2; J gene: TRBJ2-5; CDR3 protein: ASSSRGERRNEQY
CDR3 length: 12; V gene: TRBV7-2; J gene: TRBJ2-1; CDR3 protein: ASSLGTGQGPQF
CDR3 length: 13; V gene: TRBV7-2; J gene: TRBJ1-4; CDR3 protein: ASSSPPPGREKLF
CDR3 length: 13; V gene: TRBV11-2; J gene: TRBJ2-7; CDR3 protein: ASTRDCCGSYEQY
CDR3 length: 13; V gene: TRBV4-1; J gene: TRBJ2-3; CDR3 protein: ASSQRLASTDTQY
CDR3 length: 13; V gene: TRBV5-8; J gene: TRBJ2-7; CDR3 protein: ASSLRGGRTYEQY
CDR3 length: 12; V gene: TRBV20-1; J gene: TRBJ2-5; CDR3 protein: SARPGQGTETQY
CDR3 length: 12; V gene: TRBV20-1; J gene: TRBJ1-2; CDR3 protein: SASVTVTNYGYT
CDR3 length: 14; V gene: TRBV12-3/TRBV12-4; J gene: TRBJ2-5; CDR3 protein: ASSRWSGTGPETQY
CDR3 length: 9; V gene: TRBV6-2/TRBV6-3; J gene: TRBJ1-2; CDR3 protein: ASSQTIGYT
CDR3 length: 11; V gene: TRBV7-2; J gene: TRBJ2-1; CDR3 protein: ASSLFKNNEQF
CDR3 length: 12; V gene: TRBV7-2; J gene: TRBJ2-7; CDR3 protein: ASSLAGGWDEQY
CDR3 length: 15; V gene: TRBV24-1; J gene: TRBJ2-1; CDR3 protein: ATSEPLTSGVNNEQF
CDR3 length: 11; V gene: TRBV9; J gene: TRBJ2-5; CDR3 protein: ASGTGASETQY
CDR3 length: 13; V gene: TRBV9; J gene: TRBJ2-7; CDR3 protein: ASSDRDVSSYEQY
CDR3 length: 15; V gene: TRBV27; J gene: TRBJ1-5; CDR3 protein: ASSSGGGLRSNQPQH
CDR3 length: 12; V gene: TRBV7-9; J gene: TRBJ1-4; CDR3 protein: ASSLRTSGEKLF
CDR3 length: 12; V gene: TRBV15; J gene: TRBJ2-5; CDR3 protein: ATSRGLPQETQY
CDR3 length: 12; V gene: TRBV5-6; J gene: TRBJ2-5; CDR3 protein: ASSLAGYISWEY
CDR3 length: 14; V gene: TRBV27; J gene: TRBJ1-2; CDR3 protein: ASRGTRTGTNYGYT
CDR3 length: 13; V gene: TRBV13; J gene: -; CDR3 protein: ASSTATGGGYEQY
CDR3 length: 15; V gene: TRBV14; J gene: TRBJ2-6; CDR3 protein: ASSRALIPPGANVLT
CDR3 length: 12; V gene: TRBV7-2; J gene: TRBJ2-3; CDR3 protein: ASSVRATTDTQY
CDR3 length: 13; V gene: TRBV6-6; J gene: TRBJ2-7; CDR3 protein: ASSYYTGTGGEQY